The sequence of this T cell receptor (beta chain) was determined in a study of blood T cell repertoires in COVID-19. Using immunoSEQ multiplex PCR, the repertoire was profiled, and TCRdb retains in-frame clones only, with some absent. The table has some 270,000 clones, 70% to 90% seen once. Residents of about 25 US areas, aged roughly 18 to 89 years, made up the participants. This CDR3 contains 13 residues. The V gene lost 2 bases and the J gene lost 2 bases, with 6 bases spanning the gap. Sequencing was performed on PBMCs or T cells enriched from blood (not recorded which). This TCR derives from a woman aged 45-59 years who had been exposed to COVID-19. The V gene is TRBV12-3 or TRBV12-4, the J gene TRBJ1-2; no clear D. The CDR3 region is CASSLSENYGYTF. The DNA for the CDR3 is TGTGCCAGCAGTTTATCAGAAAACTATGGCTACACCTTC.